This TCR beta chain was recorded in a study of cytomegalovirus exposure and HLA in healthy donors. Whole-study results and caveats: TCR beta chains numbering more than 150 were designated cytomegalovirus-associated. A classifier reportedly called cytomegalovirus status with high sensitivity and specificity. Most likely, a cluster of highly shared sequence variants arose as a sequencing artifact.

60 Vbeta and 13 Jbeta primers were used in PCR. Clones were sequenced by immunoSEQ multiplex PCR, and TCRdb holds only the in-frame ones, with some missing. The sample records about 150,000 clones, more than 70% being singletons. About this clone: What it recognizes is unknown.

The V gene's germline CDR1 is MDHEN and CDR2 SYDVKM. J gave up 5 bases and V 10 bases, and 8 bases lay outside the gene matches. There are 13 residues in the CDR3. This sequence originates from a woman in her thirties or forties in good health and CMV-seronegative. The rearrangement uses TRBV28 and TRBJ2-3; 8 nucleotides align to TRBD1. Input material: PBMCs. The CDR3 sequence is CATKTGVRDTQYF. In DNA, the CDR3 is TGTGCCACCAAGACAGGGGTTAGAGATACGCAGTATTTT.